The 17 T cell receptor beta chains given below trace back to one sample, sequenced in a study of cytomegalovirus exposure and HLA in healthy donors. In the PCR, 60 Vbeta and 13 Jbeta primers were used. Clones were sequenced by immunoSEQ multiplex PCR, and TCRdb holds only the in-frame ones, with some missing. The table records 75,000 to 90,000 clones, 85% of them present only once. Sequencing was performed on PBMCs. Receptor source: a man between 40 and 49 years old in good health and CMV-seropositive.

The V gene is TRBV4-2, the J gene TRBJ2-5, with a possible D match to TRBD2 (6 bases). The DNA end is more similar to TRBJ2-7, so the J call may be wrong. Germline lookup yields CDR1 LGHNA and CDR2 YNFKEQ. This CDR3 has 16 amino acids. CDR3 nucleotides: TGTGCCAGCAGCCAAAACGGCGGGGTAGGTTTCTACGAGCAGTACTTC. Its translation: CASSQNGGVGFYEQYF.

The V gene is TRBV9, the J gene TRBJ2-5; 12 nucleotides match TRBD2. The CDR3 spans 15 residues. From germline, CDR1 is SGDLS and CDR2 YYNGEE. V lost 2 bases to trimming and J lost 4 bases; unmatched junction nucleotides: 3. CDR3 in amino acids: CASSVSGLAGETQYF. In DNA form, the CDR3 reads TGTGCCAGCAGCGTTTCGGGACTAGCGGGAGAGACCCAGTACTTC.

The chain uses TRBV11-2 and TRBJ1-2, with D perhaps TRBD1 (6 bases). CDR1 and CDR2 (germline): SGHAT, FQNNGV. Trimming cost V 5 bases and J 7 bases, with 14 bases left between them. This CDR3 region has 13 residues. The CDR3 reads CASSTRTVGGYTF. Written as DNA, the CDR3 is TGTGCCAGCAGCACCCGGACAGTTGGTGGCTACACCTTC.

This clone was observed once. The chain employs TRBV7-2 and TRBJ2-5, with 7 bases fitting TRBD1. This CDR3 is built from 15 residues. Germline assignment: CDR1 SGHTA and CDR2 FQGNSA. V lost 5 bases, J lost 2 bases, and 8 bases stayed unmatched. DNA of the CDR3: TGTGCCAGCAGCGGATCGGGACAGTTTCAAGAGACCCAGTACTTC. This gives the protein CASSGSGQFQETQYF.

This chain connects TRBV5-1 to TRBJ2-1; 7 nucleotides match TRBD2. Germline CDR1 and CDR2: SGHRS and YFSETQ. CDR3 length: 15 residues. V was clipped by 5 bases and J by 1 base; unmatched bases: 6. For the CDR3, the DNA is TGCGCCAGCAGGTTTAGCGGGCAATCCTACAATGAGCAGTTCTTC. Protein: CASRFSGQSYNEQFF.

The chain employs TRBV29-1 and TRBJ1-3; tentative D call: TRBD1 (6 bases). Germline values: CDR1 SQVTM, CDR2 ANQGSEA. Between the trimmed V and J ends, which lost 5 bases and 2 bases, there was a span of 7 bases. This CDR3 is 12 amino acids long. CDR3 nucleotide sequence: TGCAGCGTTTCAGGGGCTGGAAACACCATATATTTT. Translating it yields CSVSGAGNTIYF.

V and J are TRBV5-6 and TRBJ2-3, with TRBD1 as a possible D gene (6 bases). The V end was cut by 1 base, the J end by 2 bases, with 17 bases between. The CDR3 contains 17 residues. Germline assignment: CDR1 SGHDT and CDR2 YYEEEE. CDR3 protein: CASSLFSTGTPTDTQYF. The CDR3 coding sequence is TGTGCCAGCAGCTTGTTTTCTACAGGGACCCCCACAGATACGCAGTATTTT.

The rearrangement joins TRBV5-6 to TRBJ2-7; D may be TRBD2 (6 bases). V was cut by 4 bases and J by 5 bases, with 13 bases left in between. The CDR3 has 13 amino acids. Germline V gene sequence: CDR1 SGHDT, CDR2 YYEEEE. The CDR3 nucleotides read TGTGCCAGCAGCCTGCCGGGGGTCCACGAGCAGTACTTC. Its protein is CASSLPGVHEQYF.

The chain uses TRBV6-1 and TRBJ2-7; 7 bases are shared with TRBD1. The CDR3 length is 16 residues. Germline-derived CDR1 and CDR2 are MNHNS and SASEGT. With 3 bases clipped from V and 4 bases from J, the junction kept 12 bases outside the gene matches. The chain's CDR3 is CASSDRPTGWSYEQYF. The DNA for the CDR3 is TGTGCCAGCAGTGACCGCCCGACAGGGTGGAGTTACGAGCAGTACTTC.

This rearrangement joins TRBV15 to TRBJ1-5; D ambiguous. The V end lost 0 bases, the J end lost 1 base, and 4 bases lay between the germline ends. This CDR3 is 14 amino acids long. Germline V gene data show CDR1 as LNHNV and CDR2 as YYDKDF (reference sequence). In nucleotides, the CDR3 is TGTGCCACCAGCAGAGATCTCAGCAATCAGCCCCAGCATTTT. Encoded protein: CATSRDLSNQPQHF.

The gene calls are TRBV5-4 and TRBJ2-2, with a possible D match to TRBD1 (6 bases). CDR1 is SGHNT, CDR2 YYREEE, per germline (reference sequence). CDR3 length: 15 residues. The V gene lost 3 bases and the J gene lost 4 bases, with 13 bases spanning the gap. This chain's CDR3 is CASSYTGMSTGELFF. In DNA, the CDR3 is TGTGCCAGCAGCTATACAGGGATGAGCACCGGGGAGCTGTTTTTT.

This chain joins TRBV5-1 and TRBJ2-3; 9 nucleotides line up with TRBD1. Germline CDR1 is SGHRS and CDR2 is YFSETQ. This CDR3 contains 14 residues. V lost 4 bases and J lost 4; bases outside the gene matches: 4. The CDR3 nucleotides are TGCGCCAGCAGCCGGACAGGGGACCCAGATACGCAGTATTTT. It is translated as CASSRTGDPDTQYF.

This clone was recorded only once. The chain uses TRBV6-6 and TRBJ1-2; 11 nucleotides agree with TRBD1. Unmatched junction bases numbered 6, after V lost 10 bases and J lost 8 bases. This CDR3 region has 12 residues. Germline loops: CDR1 MNHNY, CDR2 SVGAGI (reference sequence). The CDR3 sequence is CATGQGARGYTF. The CDR3 DNA is TGTGCCACCGGACAGGGGGCGCGAGGCTACACCTTC.

This clone was observed a few times. The chain links TRBV10-1 to TRBJ1-2; TRBD1 agrees at 7 bases. There are 15 residues in the CDR3. V lost 0 bases, J lost 7 bases, and 8 bases stayed unmatched. The V gene's germline CDR1 is WNHNN and CDR2 SYGVQD (reference sequence). CDR3: CASSESIGTASGYTF. The CDR3 nucleotides are TGCGCCAGCAGTGAGTCGATTGGGACAGCGTCTGGCTACACCTTC.

The chain combines TRBV25-1 with TRBJ1-1; D is possibly TRBD1 (6 bases). Trimming removed 6 bases from V and 2 bases from J, with 13 bases in between. The germline gives CDR1 MGHDK, CDR2 SYGVNS. This CDR3 comprises 14 residues. The CDR3: CASRTPGGNTEAFF. The CDR3 bases are TGTGCCAGCAGGACCCCGGGGGGCAACACTGAAGCTTTCTTT. Looking up the rest from reference TRBV25-1 and TRBJ1-1 gives the full variable domain: EADIYQTPRYLVIGTGKKITLECSQTMGHDKMYWYQQDPGMELHLIHYSYGVNSTEKGDLSSESTVSRIRTEHFPLTLESARPSHTSQYLCASRTPGGNTEAFFGQGTRLTVV.

The genes are TRBV7-3 and TRBJ2-1, with D perhaps matching TRBD1 (5 bases). The CDR3 contains 16 residues. CDR1 is SGHTA, CDR2 FQGTGA, per germline. The V end was cut by 2 bases, the J end by 2 bases, with 13 bases between. The CDR3 region is CASSLFGQGTYNEQFF. CDR3 DNA sequence: TGTGCCAGCAGCTTATTCGGCCAGGGCACCTACAATGAGCAGTTCTTC.

V gene TRBV7-9 combines with J gene TRBJ2-2; 8 positions match TRBD1. Germline V CDR1 and CDR2: SEHNR, FQNEAQ (reference sequence). The CDR3 runs to 15 residues. The V segment lost 6 bases and the J segment 9 bases; nucleotides outside the gene matches: 12. Written as DNA, the CDR3 is TGTGCCAGCAGTTCCCCGACAGGGGCCCTTCGGGAGCTGTTTTTT. Translating gives CASSSPTGALRELFF.